This record concerns one T cell receptor beta chain sequence. MiXCR, applied by TCRdb to the RT-PCR reads, yields one record per CDR3 protein. The repertoire holds about 700,000 distinct CDR3 sequences, with around 14% as singletons. The data derive from a study of response to subunit inactivated influenza vaccine. CDR3 size: 13 residues. Trimming took 0 bases from V and 9 from J, leaving 9 bases between them. Per the germline V gene, CDR1 is KGHDR and CDR2 is SFDVKD. The V and J genes are TRBV24-1 and TRBJ2-3, with D possibly being TRBD1 (6 bases). The sequenced sample was PBMCs from blood, obtained 11 to 12 days after vaccination. The sequence came from a man in his fifties who received an inactivated influenza vaccine. The CDR3 sequence: CATSDLRGSTQYF. CDR3 bases: TGTGCCACCAGTGATTTGAGGGGGAGCACGCAGTATTTT.